Each of the 4 T cell receptor beta chains below was sequenced from the same sample in a study of shared clonotypes between healthy human individuals. Assay used: immunoSEQ multiplex PCR; TCRdb lists only in-frame clones, some missing. In the table there are a few million clones, 95% of which are singletons. The sequenced sample was naive CD4+ T cells sorted from blood. The subset: CD45RA+ positively selected. The receptor set was obtained from a young man in good health.

The chain uses TRBV2 and TRBJ1-6, with unresolved D. This CDR3 comprises 16 residues. CDR1 is SNHLY, CDR2 FYNNEI, per germline. V was pared by 4 bases and J by 1 base, with 11 bases between. The DNA for the CDR3 is TGTGCCAGCAGTGGACCAGAGGGTTCCTATAATTCACCCCTCCACTTT. It encodes CASSGPEGSYNSPLHF.

This chain joins TRBV5-4 and TRBJ2-3; the D gene is possibly TRBD2 (6 bases). The V gene's germline CDR1 is SGHNT and CDR2 YYREEE (reference sequence). This CDR3 comprises 16 residues. V gave up 6 bases and J gave up 2 bases, with 19 bases separating them. CDR3 coding DNA: TGTGCCAGCACCTACCCCAGCGGAGGGCTCACAGATACGCAGTATTTT. It specifies CASTYPSGGLTDTQYF.

Details on this clone: Other DNA sequences within the sample encode an identical CDR3. The V and J genes are TRBV28 and TRBJ2-6; D is uncertain. Germline CDR1 and CDR2: MDHEN and SYDVKM. V lost 6 bases and J lost 1, with 4 bases in between. The CDR3 is 13 amino acids. The CDR3 DNA is TGTGCCAGCAGACGATCTGGGGCCAACGTCCTGACTTTC. Translation: CASRRSGANVLTF.

This clone was seen once. The chain employs TRBV4-1 and TRBJ1-1, with D unclear. Deletions cut 1 base from V and 3 bases from J, with 9 bases between. Germline loops: CDR1 MGHRA, CDR2 YSYEKL. CDR3 length: 14 amino acids. CDR3 bases: TGCGCCAGCAGCCAAGCTCTGACCCACACTGAAGCTTTCTTT. Amino acid sequence: CASSQALTHTEAFF.